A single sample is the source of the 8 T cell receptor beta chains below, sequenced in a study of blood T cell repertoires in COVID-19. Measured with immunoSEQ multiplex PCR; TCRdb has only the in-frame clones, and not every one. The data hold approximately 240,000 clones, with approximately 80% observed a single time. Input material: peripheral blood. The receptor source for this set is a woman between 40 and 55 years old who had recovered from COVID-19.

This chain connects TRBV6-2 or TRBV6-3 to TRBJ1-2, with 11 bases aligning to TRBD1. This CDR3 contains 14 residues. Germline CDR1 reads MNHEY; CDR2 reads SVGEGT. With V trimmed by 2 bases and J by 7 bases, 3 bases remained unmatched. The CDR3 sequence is CASSYHGTGGGYTF. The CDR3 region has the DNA TGTGCCAGCAGTTACCACGGGACAGGGGGTGGCTACACCTTC.

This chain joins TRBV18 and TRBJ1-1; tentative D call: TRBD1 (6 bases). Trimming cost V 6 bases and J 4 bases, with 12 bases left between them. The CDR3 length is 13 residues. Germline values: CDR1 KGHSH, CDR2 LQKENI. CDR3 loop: CASSADRTTEAFF. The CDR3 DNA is TGTGCCAGCTCGGCCGACAGGACCACTGAAGCTTTCTTT.

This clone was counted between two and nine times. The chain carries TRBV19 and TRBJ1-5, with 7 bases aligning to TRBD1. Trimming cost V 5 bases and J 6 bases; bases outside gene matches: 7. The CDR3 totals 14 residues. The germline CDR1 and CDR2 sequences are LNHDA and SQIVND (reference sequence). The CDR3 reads CASSSTGRTQPQHF. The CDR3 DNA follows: TGTGCCAGTAGTTCGACAGGGCGGACTCAGCCCCAGCATTTT. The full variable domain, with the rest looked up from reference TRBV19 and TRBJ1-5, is DGGITQSPKYLFRKEGQNVTLSCEQNLNHDAMYWYRQDPGQGLRLIYYSQIVNDFQKGDIAEGYSVSREKKESFPLTVTSAQKNPTAFYLCASSSTGRTQPQHFGDGTRLSIL.

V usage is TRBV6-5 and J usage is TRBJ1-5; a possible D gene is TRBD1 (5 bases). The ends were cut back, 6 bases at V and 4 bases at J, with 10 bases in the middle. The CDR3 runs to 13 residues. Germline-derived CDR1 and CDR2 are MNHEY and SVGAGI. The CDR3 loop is CASSDSPNQPQHF. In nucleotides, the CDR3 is TGTGCCAGCAGCGACAGCCCGAATCAGCCCCAGCATTTT.

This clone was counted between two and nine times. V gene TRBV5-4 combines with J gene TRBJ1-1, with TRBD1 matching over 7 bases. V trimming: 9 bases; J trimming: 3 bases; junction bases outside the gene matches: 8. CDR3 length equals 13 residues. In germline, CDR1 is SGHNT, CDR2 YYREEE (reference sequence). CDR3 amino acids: CATTDRVHTEAFF. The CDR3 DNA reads TGTGCCACCACAGACAGGGTGCACACTGAAGCTTTCTTT.

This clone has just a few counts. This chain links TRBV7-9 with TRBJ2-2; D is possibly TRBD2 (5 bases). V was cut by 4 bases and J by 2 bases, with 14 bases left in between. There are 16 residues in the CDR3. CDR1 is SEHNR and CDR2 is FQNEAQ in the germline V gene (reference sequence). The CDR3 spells CASSSDSGRNTGELFF. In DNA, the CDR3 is TGTGCCAGCAGCTCGGATTCTGGGAGAAACACCGGGGAGCTGTTTTTT.

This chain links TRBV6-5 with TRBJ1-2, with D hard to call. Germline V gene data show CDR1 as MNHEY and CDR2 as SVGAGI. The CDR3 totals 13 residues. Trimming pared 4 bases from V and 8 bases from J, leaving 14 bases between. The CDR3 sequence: CASSSGIRRGYTF. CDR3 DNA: TGTGCCAGCAGTTCAGGAATTCGGCGAGGCTACACCTTC.

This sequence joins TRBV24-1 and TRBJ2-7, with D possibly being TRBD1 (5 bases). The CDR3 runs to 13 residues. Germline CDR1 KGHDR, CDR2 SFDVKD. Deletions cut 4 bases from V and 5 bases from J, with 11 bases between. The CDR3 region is CATSEGARDEQYF. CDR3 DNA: TGTGCCACCAGTGAAGGGGCCAGGGACGAGCAGTACTTC.